This T cell receptor (beta chain) appears in the sequencing data of a study of blood T cell repertoires in COVID-19. Original processing notes: Estimates of nucleated cell counts were drawn from the amplification of reference gene primers. Assay: immunoSEQ multiplex PCR; the TCRdb copy retains only in-frame clones and omits some. That table furnishes V, J and clone size, whereas the DNA furnished D and trimming. The profile shows approximately 250,000 clones, over 75% of them singletons. The sample was PBMCs or T cells enriched from blood (not recorded which). The clonotype was recovered from a woman in her twenties or thirties who had recovered from COVID-19.

The DNA for the CDR3 is TGTGCCAGTAAGGGGCCTTGGAATCAGCCCCAGCATTTT. Encoded protein: CASKGPWNQPQHF. This rearrangement joins TRBV19 to TRBJ1-5; a possible D gene is TRBD1 (5 bases). Trimming removed 7 bases from V and 4 bases from J, with 11 bases in between. The length of the CDR3 is 13 residues. Germline V CDR1 and CDR2: LNHDA, SQIVND (reference sequence).